One TCR beta chain is described in this entry. The clone's antigen remains unknown. No base quality values were provided; no much bigger clone lies one nucleotide off. Healthy HIV-negative adults with no recently reported acute infections or vaccinations were included as donors. Every donor was a Caucasian adult living in Nashville, Tennessee, USA. CD4+ T cells were enriched by magnetic negative selection; naive cells were then positively selected on CD45RA, and the negative fraction formed the memory subset. After blood collection by leukapheresis, PBMCs were isolated using Ficoll-Histopaque density gradient centrifugation and then cryopreserved in the vapor phase of liquid nitrogen. Purity and quantity of every magnetically sorted T cell population were checked by analytical flow cytometry. Genomic DNA was isolated from each sorted fraction and quantified by UV absorbance on a Nanodrop 2000c. This sample is drawn from a study of shared clonotypes between healthy human individuals (dated by TCRdb to about 2020). With regard to the full study: The cohort included a few men and a couple of women between 18 and 49 years of age. For each donor, CD4 naive and CD4 memory were each run on three plates, CD8 naive on two plates, and CD8 memory on one plate. To estimate repertoire size and how much clonotypes are shared between individuals, the study performed deep sequencing of blood TCR repertoires from five healthy adults. To increase sequencing depth and limit assay-specific biases, different laboratories used diverse techniques to prepare libraries and sequence TCR repertoires. Per donor, leukapheresis produced somewhere between about 0.94 and 10 billion PBMCs. Paper-wide results and their limitations: Based on pairwise subsampling, the degree of clonotype sharing among donors was expected to be affected by sequencing depth. Clonotypes shared by all four sorted-subset donors showed higher generation probabilities than non-shared clonotypes. Because the study included a small number of donors, the genetic and exposure-history diversity represented was limited. Across four donors, approximately 5% of naive CD4, over 3% of naive CD8, approximately 2.5% of memory CD4, and 0.4% of memory CD8 clonotypes were shared. Sampling was restricted to blood, and TCR repertoires in tissues likely differ from the TCR repertoires found in blood. Incomplete sequencing was indicated by rarefaction of sorted-subset datasets, despite the large sequencing depth. Larger estimated clonotype richness was generally found for naive subsets than for memory subsets.

The germline V gene gives CDR1 as SNHLY and CDR2 as FYNNEI. The CDR3 goes from the cysteine to the phenylalanine over 16 residues. The CDR3 DNA has 48 bases and is translated from base 1. For this chain, trimming is 7 bases at the V end and 4 bases at the J end, and the number of junction bases without a gene match is 11. Using the deep immunoSEQ assay, TCR CDR3 regions were amplified from genomic DNA by multiplex PCR. Extracted genomic DNA from each cell subset was distributed evenly across all wells of several immunoSEQ 96-well plates, and each plate was treated as a replicate. For sorted subsets, each replicate PCR was loaded with roughly 200 ng genomic DNA, equivalent to roughly 30,000 T cell genomes. Purified libraries were measured with a Qubit 3.0 fluorometer, size-checked on a Bioanalyzer 2100, and measured again with the KAPA Library Quantification kit. Every immunoSEQ 96-well plate was sequenced on a separate single-read 150-cycle Illumina NextSeq 550 flow cell. The authors' pipeline ran thus. Because only junctional sequences without quality scores were contained in the immunoSEQ output, filtering matching that applied to full-length reads could not be performed. Sequences were annotated with PyIR, a Python wrapper for IgBLAST v1.9, and V/J genes and CDR3 were assigned using IMGT germline references. Reads were filtered out if the reads had weak V/J assignments (E-value above 1e-6), no CDR3, stop codons, out-of-frame junctions, or ambiguous translated residues. V3J clonotypes were defined by identical inferred V gene, J gene, and CDR3 amino acid sequence. To compute the percentage overlap between repertoires, the number of shared unique clonotypes was divided by the size of the smaller repertoire. Richness of each repertoire was evaluated using RTK rarefaction, the Chao1 estimator, and Recon v2.1 estimates of unobserved clonotypes. For all TCRbeta clonotypes obtained by the gDNA method from a few donors, generation probabilities were computed with OLGA. TCRdb limited this immuneACCESS table to in-frame rearrangements with V and J called. A share of clones is missing; checked studies link under half to unresolved V genes, and the rest is unexplained. That table furnishes V, J and clone size, whereas the DNA furnished D and trimming. This sample gives about 1.1 million clones in total; about 72% of them show up just once. The ten largest clones represent roughly 0.9% of the sample.

The receptor chain draws on TRBV2 and TRBJ2-3, and TRBD2 aligns with 10 junction nucleotides. The sequenced material came from memory CD4+ T cells from PBMCs. Read against the paper, the sample's cell subset or site label means: CD45RA-negative fraction. The receptor's source is a man in his late teens or twenties in good health. Some clones in this sample may be carry-over from other donors' samples. For the CDR3, the sequence is CASTLRGLAGADTQYF. Here is the DNA: TGTGCCAGCACCCTAAGAGGGCTAGCGGGAGCAGATACGCAGTATTTT.